This TCR beta chain came from a study of CD8+ T cells in alopecia areata. Overall study context: The SALT score measured affected scalp surface percentage in treated patients.

This clone was detected only a few times. As yet, its antigen is unknown. The study's findings and limits: With patients, TCR sharing proved less clear than in mice, a difference possibly related to HLA.

Trimming took 7 bases from V and 7 from J; bases not matched to a gene: 10. CDR3 length: 15 residues. Germline CDR1 is MNHNY and CDR2 is SVGAGI (reference sequence). Reverse transcription of extracted RNA yielded cDNA, which provided the sequencing template. Here immunoSEQ multiplex PCR was the method, and the copy in TCRdb shows in-frame clones only, minus some. The sample records 40,000 to 50,000 clones, about three fifths being singletons. Treatment reported: oral pan-JAK inhibitor, 5-10 mg twice daily. V and J are TRBV6-6 and TRBJ2-1; 10 bases line up with TRBD2. The sequence was obtained from a human donor with alopecia areata. The sample in question was CD8+ T cells sorted from blood, obtained at week 4, from a patient treated with tofacitinib. For the CDR3, the DNA is TGTGCCAGCAATATACGGGGACTAGCGCCTAATGAGCAGTTCTTC. Translating gives CASNIRGLAPNEQFF.